This TCR beta chain appears in the sequencing data of a study of blood T cell repertoires in COVID-19. Study in general: T cells, B-cell-depleted T cells, or PBMCs supplied cDNA or gDNA.

Authors' data handling: Using reference gene primer amplification, nucleated cell counts were estimated. Sequencing used immunoSEQ multiplex PCR; TCRdb keeps in-frame clones, though not all of them. That table furnishes V, J and clone size, whereas the DNA furnished D and trimming. The data show around 200,000 clones, with roughly 81% seen just once and roughly 5% held by the top ten. The CDR3 extends over 16 amino acids. The V gene's germline CDR1 is KGHSH and CDR2 LQKENI. With 2 bases removed from V and 0 bases from J, the gap between germline ends came to 11 bases. The sequencing input was peripheral blood. This sequence joins TRBV18 and TRBJ1-3; no firm D call. This TCR was recovered from a woman of 80 years or more with acute or convalescent COVID-19. In DNA, the CDR3 is TGTGCCAGCTCACCAGAATGGGAGCCCTCTGGAAACACCATATATTTT. This codes for CASSPEWEPSGNTIYF.